This T cell receptor (beta chain) comes out of a study of blood T cell repertoires in COVID-19. About the research overall: The United States, Italy and Spain were the sources of the acute and convalescent COVID-19 samples. Nucleic acid was either cDNA or gDNA, and it came from T cells, B-cell-depleted T cells, or PBMCs.

In the study's own analysis: By means of reference gene primer amplification, nucleated cell counts were estimated. Profiled with immunoSEQ multiplex PCR; TCRdb holds only in-frame clones, not every one. V and J calls and clone size are as listed in that table; D and trimming were resolved from the DNA. The data show tens of thousands of clones, roughly 92% seen once. The V and J ends lost 3 bases and 3 bases respectively, with 11 bases between them. This CDR3 has 14 residues. The germline CDR1 and CDR2 sequences are MNHEY and SMNVEV (reference sequence). The receptor was derived from a human donor in a cohort sampled during active COVID-19. The J gene is TRBJ1-1, the V gene TRBV27; D remains ambiguous. The sample comprised peripheral blood. CDR3 region: CASSLEGGHTEAFF. Written as DNA, the CDR3 is TGTGCCAGCAGTTTGGAGGGAGGTCACACTGAAGCTTTCTTT.